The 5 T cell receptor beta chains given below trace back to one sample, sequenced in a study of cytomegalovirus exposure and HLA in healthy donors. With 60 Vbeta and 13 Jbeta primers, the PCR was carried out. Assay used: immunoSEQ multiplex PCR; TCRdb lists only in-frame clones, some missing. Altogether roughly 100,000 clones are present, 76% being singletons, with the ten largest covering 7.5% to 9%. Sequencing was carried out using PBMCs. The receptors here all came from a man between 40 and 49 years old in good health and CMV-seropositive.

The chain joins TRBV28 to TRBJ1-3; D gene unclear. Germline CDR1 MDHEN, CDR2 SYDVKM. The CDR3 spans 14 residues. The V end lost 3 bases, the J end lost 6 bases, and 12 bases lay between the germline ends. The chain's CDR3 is CASSFSHSQNTIYF. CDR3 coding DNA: TGTGCCAGCAGTTTTTCCCACTCCCAAAACACCATATATTTT. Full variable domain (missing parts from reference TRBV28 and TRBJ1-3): DVKVTQSSRYLVKRTGEKVFLECVQDMDHENMFWYRQDPGLGLRLIYFSYDVKMKEKGDIPEGYSVSREKKERFSLILESASTNQTSMYLCASSFSHSQNTIYFGEGSWLTVV.

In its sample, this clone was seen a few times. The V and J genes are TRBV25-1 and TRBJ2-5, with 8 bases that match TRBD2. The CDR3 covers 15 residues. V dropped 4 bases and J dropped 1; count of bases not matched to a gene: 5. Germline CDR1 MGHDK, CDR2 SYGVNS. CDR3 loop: CASSGRLARQETQYF. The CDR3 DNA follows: TGTGCCAGCAGTGGTCGACTAGCGCGCCAAGAGACCCAGTACTTC.

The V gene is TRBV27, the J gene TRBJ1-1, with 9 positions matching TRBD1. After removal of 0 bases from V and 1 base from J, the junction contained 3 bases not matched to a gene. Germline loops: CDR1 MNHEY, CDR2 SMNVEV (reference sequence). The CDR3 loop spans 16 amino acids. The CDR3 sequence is CASSLSGTGRNTEAFF. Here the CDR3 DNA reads TGTGCCAGCAGTTTATCGGGGACAGGGCGGAACACTGAAGCTTTCTTT.

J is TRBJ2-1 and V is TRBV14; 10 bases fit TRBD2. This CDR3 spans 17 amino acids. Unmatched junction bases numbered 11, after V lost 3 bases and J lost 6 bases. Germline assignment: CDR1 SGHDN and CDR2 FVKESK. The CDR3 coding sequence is TGTGCCAGCAGCCACTTCAGCGGGAGGGGGCTTAGCAATGAGCAGTTCTTC. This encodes CASSHFSGRGLSNEQFF.

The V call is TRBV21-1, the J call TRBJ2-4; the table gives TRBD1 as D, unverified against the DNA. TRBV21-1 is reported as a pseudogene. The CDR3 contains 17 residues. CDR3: CASSKKQHELAKNIQYF. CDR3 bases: TGTGCCAGCAGCAAAAAACAGCATGAACTAGCCAAAAACATTCAGTACTTC.